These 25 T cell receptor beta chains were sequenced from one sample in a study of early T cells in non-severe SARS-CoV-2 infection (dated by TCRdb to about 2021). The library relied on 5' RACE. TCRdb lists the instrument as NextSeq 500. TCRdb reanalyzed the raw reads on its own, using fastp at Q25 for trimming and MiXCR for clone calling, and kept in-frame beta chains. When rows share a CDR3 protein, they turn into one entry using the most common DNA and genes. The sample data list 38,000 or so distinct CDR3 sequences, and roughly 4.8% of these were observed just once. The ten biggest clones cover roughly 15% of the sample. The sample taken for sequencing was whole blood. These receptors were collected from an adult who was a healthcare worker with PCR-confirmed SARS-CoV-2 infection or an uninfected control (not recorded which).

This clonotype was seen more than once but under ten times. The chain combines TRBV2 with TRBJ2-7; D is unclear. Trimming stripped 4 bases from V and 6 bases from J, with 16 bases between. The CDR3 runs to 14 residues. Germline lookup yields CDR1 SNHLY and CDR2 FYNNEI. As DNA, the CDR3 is TGTGCCAGCAGTGTACGACTCCCTCGGGCCGAGCAGTACTTC. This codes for CASSVRLPRAEQYF.

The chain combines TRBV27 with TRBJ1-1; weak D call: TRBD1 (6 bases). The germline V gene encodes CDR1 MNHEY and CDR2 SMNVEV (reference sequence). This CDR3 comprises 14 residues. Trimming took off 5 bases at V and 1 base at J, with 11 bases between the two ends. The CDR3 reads CASSAGEENTEAFF. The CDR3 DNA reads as TGTGCCAGCAGTGCAGGGGAAGAGAACACTGAAGCTTTCTTT.

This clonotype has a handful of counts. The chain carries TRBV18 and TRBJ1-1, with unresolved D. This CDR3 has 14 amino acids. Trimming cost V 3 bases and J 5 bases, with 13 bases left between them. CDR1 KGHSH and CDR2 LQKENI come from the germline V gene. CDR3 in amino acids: CASSPRRFGTEAFF. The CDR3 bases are TGTGCCAGCTCACCTCGAAGGTTTGGGACTGAAGCTTTCTTT.

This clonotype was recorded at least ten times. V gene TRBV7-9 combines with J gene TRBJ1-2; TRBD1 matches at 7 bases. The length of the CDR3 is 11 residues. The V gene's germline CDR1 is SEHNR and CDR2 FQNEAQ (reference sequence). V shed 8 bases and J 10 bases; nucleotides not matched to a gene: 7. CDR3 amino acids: CASGRGNDYTF. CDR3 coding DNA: TGTGCCAGCGGCAGGGGGAACGACTACACCTTC.

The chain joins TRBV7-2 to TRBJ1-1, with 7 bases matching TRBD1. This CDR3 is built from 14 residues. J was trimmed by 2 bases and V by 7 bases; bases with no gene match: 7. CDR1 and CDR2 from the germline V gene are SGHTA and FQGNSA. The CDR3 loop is CASTYRQGNTEAFF. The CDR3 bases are TGTGCCAGCACCTATCGACAGGGAAACACTGAAGCTTTCTTT.

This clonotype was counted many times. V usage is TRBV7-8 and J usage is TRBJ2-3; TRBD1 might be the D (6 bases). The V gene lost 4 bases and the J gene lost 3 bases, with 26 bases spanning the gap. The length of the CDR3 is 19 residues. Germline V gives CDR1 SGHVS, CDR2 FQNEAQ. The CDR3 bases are TGTGCCAGCAGCTCAGATCTAAACCGGGACACAAGACTGACAGATACGCAGTATTTT. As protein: CASSSDLNRDTRLTDTQYF.

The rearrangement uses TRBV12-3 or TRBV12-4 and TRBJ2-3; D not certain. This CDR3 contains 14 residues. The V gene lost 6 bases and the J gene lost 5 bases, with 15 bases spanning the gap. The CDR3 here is CASRGFGDIDTQYF. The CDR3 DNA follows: TGTGCCAGCAGAGGTTTCGGTGACATAGATACGCAGTATTTT.

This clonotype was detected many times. The CDR3 protein is CSVSGTGVYEQYF. CDR3 sequence (DNA): TGCAGCGTTTCCGGGACCGGTGTCTACGAGCAGTACTTC. V and J are TRBV29-1 and TRBJ2-7; D is perhaps TRBD1 or TRBD2 (5 bases each). The CDR3 runs to 13 residues. Germline CDR1 is SQVTM and CDR2 is ANQGSEA. With 5 bases removed from V and 3 bases from J, the gap between germline ends came to 14 bases.

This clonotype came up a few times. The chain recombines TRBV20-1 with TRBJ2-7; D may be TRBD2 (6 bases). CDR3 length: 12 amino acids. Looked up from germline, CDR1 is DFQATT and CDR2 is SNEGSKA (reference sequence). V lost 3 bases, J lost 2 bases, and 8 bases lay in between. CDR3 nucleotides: TGCAGTGCTAGTGGCGGGGCCTACGAGCAGTACTTC. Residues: CSASGGAYEQYF.

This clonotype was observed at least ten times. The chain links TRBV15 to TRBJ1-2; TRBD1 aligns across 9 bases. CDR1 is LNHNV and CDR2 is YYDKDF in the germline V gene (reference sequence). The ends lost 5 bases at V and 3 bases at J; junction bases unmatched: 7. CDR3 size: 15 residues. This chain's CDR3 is CATSLTGGVHYGYTF. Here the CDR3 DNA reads TGTGCCACCAGCCTGACAGGGGGTGTCCACTATGGCTACACCTTC.

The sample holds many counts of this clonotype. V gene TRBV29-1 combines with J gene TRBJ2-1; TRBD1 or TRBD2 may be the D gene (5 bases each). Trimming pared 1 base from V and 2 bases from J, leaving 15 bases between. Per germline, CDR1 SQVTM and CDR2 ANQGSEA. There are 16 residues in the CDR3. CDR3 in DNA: TGCAGCGTTGAAGTTCCACAGAGGGGCACCTACAATGAGCAGTTCTTC. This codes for CSVEVPQRGTYNEQFF.

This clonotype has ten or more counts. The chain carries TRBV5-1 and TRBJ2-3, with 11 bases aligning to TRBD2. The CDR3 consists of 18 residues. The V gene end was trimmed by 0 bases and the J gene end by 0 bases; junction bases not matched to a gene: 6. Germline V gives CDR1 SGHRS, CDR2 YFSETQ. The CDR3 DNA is TGCGCCAGCAGCTTGGTTGCTAGCGGGGGGTCTAGCACAGATACGCAGTATTTT. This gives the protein CASSLVASGGSSTDTQYF.

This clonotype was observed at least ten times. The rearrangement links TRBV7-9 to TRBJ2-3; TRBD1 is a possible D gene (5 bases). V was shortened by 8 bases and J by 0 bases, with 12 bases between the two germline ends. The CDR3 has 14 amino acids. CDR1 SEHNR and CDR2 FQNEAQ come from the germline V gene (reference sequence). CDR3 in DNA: TGTGCCAGCTTAGGGGCTGTTAGCACAGATACGCAGTATTTT. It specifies CASLGAVSTDTQYF. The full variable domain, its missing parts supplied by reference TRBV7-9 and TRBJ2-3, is DTGVSQNPRHKITKRGQNVTFRCDPISEHNRLYWYRQTLGQGPEFLTYFQNEAQLEKSRLLSDRFSAERPKGSFSTLEIQRTEQGDSAMYLCASLGAVSTDTQYFGPGTRLTVL.

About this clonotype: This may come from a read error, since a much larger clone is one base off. In nucleotides, the CDR3 is TGCGCCCGCAGCTACACGACAGGGCACTACACCTTC. It codes for CARSYTTGHYTF. The V and J genes are TRBV5-1 and TRBJ1-2; 7 nucleotides line up with TRBD1. Germline V gene sequence: CDR1 SGHRS, CDR2 YFSETQ. The CDR3 runs to 12 residues.

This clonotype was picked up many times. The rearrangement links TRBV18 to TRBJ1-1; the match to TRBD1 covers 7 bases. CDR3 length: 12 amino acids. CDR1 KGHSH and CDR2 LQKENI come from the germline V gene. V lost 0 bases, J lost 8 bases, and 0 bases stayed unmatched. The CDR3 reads CASSPPGQEAFF. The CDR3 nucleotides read TGTGCCAGCTCACCACCGGGACAGGAAGCTTTCTTT.

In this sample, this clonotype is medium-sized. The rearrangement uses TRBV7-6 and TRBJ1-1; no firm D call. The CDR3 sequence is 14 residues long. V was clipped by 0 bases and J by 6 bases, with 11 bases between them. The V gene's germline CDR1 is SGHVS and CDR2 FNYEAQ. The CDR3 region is CASSLAYRGAEAFF. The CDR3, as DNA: TGTGCCAGCAGCTTAGCTTATCGGGGAGCTGAAGCTTTCTTT.

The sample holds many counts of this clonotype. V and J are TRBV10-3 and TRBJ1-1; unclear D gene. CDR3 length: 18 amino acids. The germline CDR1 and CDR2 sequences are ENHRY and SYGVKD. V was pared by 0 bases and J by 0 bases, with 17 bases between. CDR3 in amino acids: CAISESLGSGGMNTEAFF. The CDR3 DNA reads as TGTGCCATCAGTGAGTCCCTGGGCTCCGGAGGTATGAACACTGAAGCTTTCTTT.

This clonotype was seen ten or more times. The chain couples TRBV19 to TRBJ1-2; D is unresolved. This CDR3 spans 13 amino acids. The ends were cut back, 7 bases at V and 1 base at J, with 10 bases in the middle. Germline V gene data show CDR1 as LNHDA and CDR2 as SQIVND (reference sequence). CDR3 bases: TGTGCCAGTAATCGGTTCGGTAACTATGGCTACACCTTC. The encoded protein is CASNRFGNYGYTF.

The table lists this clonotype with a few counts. As DNA, the CDR3 is TGTGCCAGCAGCCAAGGGACAGGGGACTACGAGCAGTACTTC. Protein: CASSQGTGDYEQYF. The rearrangement uses TRBV3-1 and TRBJ2-7; 9 nucleotides match TRBD1. After removal of 1 base from V and 3 bases from J, the junction contained 1 base not matched to a gene. CDR1 is LGHDT, CDR2 YNNKEL, per germline (reference sequence). CDR3 length: 14 amino acids.

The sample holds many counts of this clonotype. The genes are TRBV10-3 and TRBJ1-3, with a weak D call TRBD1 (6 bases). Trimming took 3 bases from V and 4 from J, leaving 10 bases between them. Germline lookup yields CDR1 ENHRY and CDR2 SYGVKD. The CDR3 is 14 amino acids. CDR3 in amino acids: CAISDYGQGNTIYF. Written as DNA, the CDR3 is TGTGCCATCAGTGACTACGGACAGGGAAACACCATATATTTT.

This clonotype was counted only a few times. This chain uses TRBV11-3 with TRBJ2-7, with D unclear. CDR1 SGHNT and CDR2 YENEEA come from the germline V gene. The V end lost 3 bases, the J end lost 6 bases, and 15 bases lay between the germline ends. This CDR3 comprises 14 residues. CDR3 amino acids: CASSFQGHSGEQYF. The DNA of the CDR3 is TGTGCCAGCAGCTTCCAAGGCCATTCGGGCGAGCAGTACTTC.

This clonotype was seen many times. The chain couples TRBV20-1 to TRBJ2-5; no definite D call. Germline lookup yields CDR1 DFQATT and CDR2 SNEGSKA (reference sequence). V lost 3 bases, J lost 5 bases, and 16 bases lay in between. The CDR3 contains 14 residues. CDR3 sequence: CSARLDRVSETQYF. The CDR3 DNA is TGCAGTGCTAGGTTAGATAGGGTCAGTGAGACCCAGTACTTC.

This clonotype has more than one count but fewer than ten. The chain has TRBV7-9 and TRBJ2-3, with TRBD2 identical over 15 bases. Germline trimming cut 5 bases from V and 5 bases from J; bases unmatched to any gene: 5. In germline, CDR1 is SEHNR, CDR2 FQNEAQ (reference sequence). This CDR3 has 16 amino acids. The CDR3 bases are TGTGCCAGCAGCGAATCGGGACTAGCGGGGGGAGATACGCAGTATTTT. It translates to CASSESGLAGGDTQYF.

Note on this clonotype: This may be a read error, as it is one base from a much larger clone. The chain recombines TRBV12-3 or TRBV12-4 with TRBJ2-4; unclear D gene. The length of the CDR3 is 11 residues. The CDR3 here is CAGSSTGEEYF. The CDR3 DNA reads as TGTGCCGGCAGTTCGACTGGCGAGGAGTACTTC.

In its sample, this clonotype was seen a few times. The DNA of the CDR3 is TGCGCCAGCAGCTCGAGACTGTCTGGCACTGAAGCTTTCTTT. This gives the protein CASSSRLSGTEAFF. The rearrangement uses TRBV5-1 and TRBJ1-1; D call uncertain. Deletions cut 3 bases from V and 4 bases from J, with 13 bases between. Germline assignment: CDR1 SGHRS and CDR2 YFSETQ. The CDR3 spans 14 residues. The full variable domain, completed using reference TRBV5-1 and TRBJ1-1, is KAGVTQTPRYLIKTRGQQVTLSCSPISGHRSVSWYQQTPGQGLQFLFEYFSETQRNKGNFPGRFSGRQFSNSRSEMNVSTLELGDSALYLCASSSRLSGTEAFFGQGTRLTVV.